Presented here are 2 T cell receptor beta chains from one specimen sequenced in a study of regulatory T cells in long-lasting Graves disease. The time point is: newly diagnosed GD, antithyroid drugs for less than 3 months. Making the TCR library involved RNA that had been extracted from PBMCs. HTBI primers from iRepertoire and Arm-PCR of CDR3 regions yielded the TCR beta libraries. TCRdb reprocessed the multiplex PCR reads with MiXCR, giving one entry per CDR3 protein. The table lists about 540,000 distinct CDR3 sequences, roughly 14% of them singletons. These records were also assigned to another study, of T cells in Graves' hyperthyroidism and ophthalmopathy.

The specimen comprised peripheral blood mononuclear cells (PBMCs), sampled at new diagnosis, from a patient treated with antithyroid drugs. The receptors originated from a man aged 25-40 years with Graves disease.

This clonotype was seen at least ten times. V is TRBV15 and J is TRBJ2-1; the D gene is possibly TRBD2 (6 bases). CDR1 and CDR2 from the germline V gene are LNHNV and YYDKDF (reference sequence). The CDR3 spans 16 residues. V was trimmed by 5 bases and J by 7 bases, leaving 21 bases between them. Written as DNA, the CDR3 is TGTGCCACCAGCCCCAAACTAGCTACGGGGAGGAATGAGCAGTTCTTC. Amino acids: CATSPKLATGRNEQFF.

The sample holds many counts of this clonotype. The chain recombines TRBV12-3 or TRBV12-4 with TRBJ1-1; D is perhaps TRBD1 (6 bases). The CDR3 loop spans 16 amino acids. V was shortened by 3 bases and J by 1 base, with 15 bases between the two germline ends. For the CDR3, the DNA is TGTGCCAGCAGTTTTCGGAGTGGGGGCCCGAACACTGAAGCTTTCTTT. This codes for CASSFRSGGPNTEAFF.